The 10 T cell receptor beta chains below come from one sample, sequenced in a study of identical twins (dated by TCRdb to 2015 to 2016). To prepare the library, 5' RACE was applied. Data came from an Illumina HiSeq 2000. Starting from the raw public reads, TCRdb applied fastp trimming at Q25, assembled clones with MiXCR and retained in-frame beta chains. Here each entry gathers all rows of one CDR3 protein and keeps the most common genes and DNA. The sample table shows hundreds of thousands of distinct CDR3 sequences, and about 12% are seen once. About 1.6% of the sample is taken by the ten largest. These same data were also listed under a study on yellow fever vaccine responses in identical twins.

Sequencing used PBMCs. These receptors originate from a woman between 18 and 29 years old in good health.

The chain joins TRBV29-1 to TRBJ2-2, with D unresolved. The CDR3 loop spans 13 amino acids. The V gene lost 5 bases and the J gene lost 2 bases, with 9 bases spanning the gap. Germline CDR1 SQVTM, CDR2 ANQGSEA. The CDR3 here is CSVFRVNTGELFF. The DNA of the CDR3 is TGCAGCGTTTTTAGGGTAAACACCGGGGAGCTGTTTTTT.

The J gene is TRBJ2-3, the V gene TRBV15, with 11 bases lining up with TRBD2. The trim removed 1 base at V and 0 bases at J, leaving 0 bases unmatched. CDR1 and CDR2 (germline): LNHNV, YYDKDF (reference sequence). The CDR3 has 16 amino acids. CDR3 sequence: CATSRGLAGSTDTQYF. The CDR3 nucleotides are TGTGCCACCAGCAGAGGACTAGCGGGAAGCACAGATACGCAGTATTTT. Complete variable domain (other parts from reference TRBV15 and TRBJ2-3): DAMVIQNPRYQVTQFGKPVTLSCSQTLNHNVMYWYQQKSSQAPKLLFHYYDKDFNNEADTPDNFQSRRPNTSFCFLDIRSPGLGDTAMYLCATSRGLAGSTDTQYFGPGTRLTVL.

There are many counts of this clonotype. The chain carries TRBV6-2 or TRBV6-3 and TRBJ2-1, with D unclear. V shed 5 bases and J shed 5 bases, with 4 bases lying between them. Germline CDR1 MNHEY, CDR2 SVGEGT. This CDR3 has 11 amino acids. The CDR3: CASSVHNEQFF. The CDR3 bases are TGTGCCAGCAGTGTACACAATGAGCAGTTCTTC.

The chain couples TRBV10-1 to TRBJ1-1, with TRBD1 as a possible D gene (6 bases). The germline CDR1 and CDR2 sequences are WNHNN and SYGVQD (reference sequence). The CDR3 has 17 amino acids. Trimming left V 8 bases short and J 0 bases short, with 22 bases between. The CDR3, as DNA: TGCGCCAGCTCTGCCATACCCGGGGGGCGAATGAACACTGAAGCTTTCTTT. Translating gives CASSAIPGGRMNTEAFF.

This clonotype was observed a handful of times. The chain employs TRBV29-1 and TRBJ1-2, with 7 bases fitting TRBD1. CDR1 SQVTM and CDR2 ANQGSEA come from the germline V gene. The J segment lost 5 bases and the V segment lost 0 bases, leaving 12 bases of the junction unmatched. The CDR3 runs 16 residues. The CDR3 here is CSVEDRGQQTNYGYTF. The CDR3 bases are TGCAGCGTTGAAGATCGGGGACAGCAAACAAATTATGGCTACACCTTC.

V gene TRBV6-2 or TRBV6-3 combines with J gene TRBJ2-1, with 8 bases identical to TRBD1. Unmatched junction bases numbered 11, after V lost 5 bases and J lost 8 bases. CDR3 length equals 15 residues. From germline, CDR1 is MNHEY and CDR2 SVGEGT. The CDR3 DNA reads as TGTGCCAGCAGTCAGACAGGGGAGCCTTACGATGAGCAGTTCTTC. This codes for CASSQTGEPYDEQFF.

The sample holds a few counts of this clonotype. The chain uses TRBV10-3 and TRBJ2-2; D gene ambiguous. V was pared by 6 bases and J by 6 bases, with 8 bases between. The CDR3 consists of 12 residues. CDR1 is ENHRY, CDR2 SYGVKD, per germline. CDR3 nucleotide sequence: TGTGCCATCAGGGGTAACGCCGGGGAGCTGTTTTTT. Translated: CAIRGNAGELFF.

This sequence joins TRBV20-1 and TRBJ2-1; 10 nucleotides match TRBD2. The CDR3 spans 14 residues. CDR1 DFQATT and CDR2 SNEGSKA come from the germline V gene (reference sequence). With V trimmed by 1 base and J by 8 bases, 5 bases remained unmatched. CDR3 coding DNA: TGCAGTGCTAGAGCAAGCGGGAGGGTCCATGAGCAGTTCTTC. It translates to CSARASGRVHEQFF.

The V call is TRBV5-6, the J call TRBJ2-2; the D gene is possibly TRBD1 (6 bases). Germline V lookup: CDR1 SGHDT, CDR2 YYEEEE. The CDR3 covers 15 residues. Trimming removed 4 bases at V and 4 bases at J, with 14 bases between. CDR3 residues: CASSQTGYGTGELFF. As DNA, the CDR3 is TGTGCCAGCAGCCAAACAGGGTATGGCACCGGGGAGCTGTTTTTT.

The chain carries TRBV28 and TRBJ2-7; 9 bases agree with TRBD1. After removal of 5 bases from V and 1 base from J, the junction contained 6 bases not matched to a gene. The CDR3 contains 15 residues. CDR1 and CDR2 (germline): MDHEN, SYDVKM. The CDR3 sequence: CASSEPGQGSYEQYV. As DNA, the CDR3 is TGTGCCAGCAGTGAACCGGGACAGGGTTCCTACGAGCAGTACGTC.